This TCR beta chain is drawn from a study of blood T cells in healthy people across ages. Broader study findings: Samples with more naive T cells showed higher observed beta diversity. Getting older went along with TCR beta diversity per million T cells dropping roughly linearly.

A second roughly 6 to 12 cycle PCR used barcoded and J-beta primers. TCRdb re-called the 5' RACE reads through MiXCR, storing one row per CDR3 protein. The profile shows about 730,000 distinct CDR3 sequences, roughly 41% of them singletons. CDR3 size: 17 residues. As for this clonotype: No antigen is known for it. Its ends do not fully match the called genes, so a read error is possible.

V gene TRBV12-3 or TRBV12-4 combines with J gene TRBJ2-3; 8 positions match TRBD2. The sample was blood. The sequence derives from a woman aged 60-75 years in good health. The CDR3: CAGSPHGRAAGTDTQYF. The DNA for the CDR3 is TGTGCCGGCAGTCCTCACGGGAGGGCCGCAGGAACAGATACGCAGTATTTT.